The 8 T cell receptor beta chains listed next were all sequenced from one sample in a study of T cells in women clearing cervical HPV infection. Sequencing was performed with immunoSEQ multiplex PCR; in TCRdb, only in-frame clones are kept and a portion is missing. The sample includes tens of thousands of clones. The sequenced material came from blood buffy coat. These receptors were taken from a woman aged 18 to 75 with a cervical HPV16 infection that either progressed to CIN3+ or cleared (not recorded which).

To note about this clone: The sequence runs out 3 residues before the end of the CDR3; the remainder is reconstructed from the germline J gene. V gene TRBV19 combines with J gene TRBJ1-2; 10 nucleotides align to TRBD1. Germline assignment: CDR1 LNHDA and CDR2 SQIVND (reference sequence). The V segment lost 7 bases and the J segment 1 base; nucleotides outside the gene matches: 6. The CDR3 consists of 15 residues. Partial CDR3 DNA: TGTGCCAGTACCCGACAGGGGGCTATTAACTATGGC. It is translated as CASTRQGAINYG. In full, the CDR3 is CASTRQGAINYGYTF.

Concerning this clone itself: The CDR3 is cut off 3 residues early in the read; its end comes from the germline J gene. The chain carries TRBV9 and TRBJ2-7; 10 nucleotides align to TRBD2. V gave up 0 bases and J gave up 6 bases; unmatched junction bases: 12. The CDR3 length is 17 residues. Germline V CDR1 and CDR2: SGDLS, YYNGEE. CDR3 DNA (partial): TGTGCCAGCAGCGTAGCTGGGACTAGCGAATTTGGCGCCGAG. This translates into CASSVAGTSEFGAE. The full CDR3 is CASSVAGTSEFGAEQYF.

For this clone: The CDR3 extends 3 residues past the end of the read, so its final part is completed from the germline J gene. The chain joins TRBV5-1 to TRBJ1-2, with 7 nucleotides matching TRBD1. The germline V gene has CDR1 SGHRS and CDR2 YFSETQ. The CDR3 contains 15 residues. The ends lost 1 base at V and 4 bases at J; junction bases unmatched: 7. CDR3 bases read: TGCGCCAGCAGCTTGATCGGAGACAGGGTCTATGGC. It codes for CASSLIGDRVYG. The whole CDR3 is CASSLIGDRVYGYTF.

Turning to this clone: The read is 3 residues too short to cover the CDR3 end, so that end is filled in from the germline J gene. J is TRBJ2-7 and V is TRBV5-1; 8 positions agree with TRBD2. From germline, CDR1 is SGHRS and CDR2 YFSETQ. The CDR3 totals 15 residues. V lost 3 bases and J lost 2; bases outside the gene matches: 7. The CDR3 spells CASSWGTSHAYEQYF. Partial CDR3 DNA: TGCGCCAGCAGCTGGGGGACTAGTCACGCCTACGAG.

Partial CDR3 DNA: TGTGCCAGCAGCCCGGGGACAGGCTATGGC. As protein: CASSPGTGYG. The whole CDR3 region reads CASSPGTGYGYTF. The genes are TRBV14 and TRBJ1-2; TRBD1 matches 8 bases. The observed sequence ends 3 residues before the CDR3 terminus, with the missing tail filled in from the germline J gene. The CDR3 runs to 13 residues. Trimming removed 4 bases from V and 4 bases from J; junction bases left unmatched: 2. Germline values: CDR1 SGHDN, CDR2 FVKESK.

With respect to this clone: The CDR3 goes on 3 residues after the read ends, and that part is filled in from the germline J gene. The chain couples TRBV7-2 to TRBJ1-6; D is uncertain. This CDR3 is 13 amino acids long. Per germline, CDR1 SGHTA and CDR2 FQGNSA. V lost 5 bases and J lost 10, with 12 bases in between. CDR3 in amino acids: CASSPLGYSPLHF. The DNA read from the CDR3 is TGTGCCAGCAGCCCCCTCGGTTACTCACCC.

Remarks on this clone: The CDR3 extends 3 residues past the end of the read, so its final part is completed from the germline J gene. This sequence joins TRBV4-1 and TRBJ2-3; 7 bases map to TRBD2. CDR1 is MGHRA, CDR2 YSYEKL, per germline. The CDR3 extends over 13 amino acids. Losses at the gene ends were 6 bases for V and 6 bases for J; bases not matched to a gene: 6. The DNA read from the CDR3 is TGCGCCAGCAGAGGACTAGATGCCGATACG. Its translation: CASRGLDADT. The complete CDR3 protein is CASRGLDADTQYF.

Comments on this clone: The read falls 3 residues short of the CDR3 end, and the missing part is taken from the germline J gene. The chain has TRBV5-1 and TRBJ1-1, with D perhaps TRBD1 (5 bases). Trimming took off 1 base at V and 5 bases at J, with 12 bases between the two ends. Germline V gene lookup returns CDR1 SGHRS and CDR2 YFSETQ. This CDR3 comprises 14 residues. Partial CDR3 DNA: TGCGCCAGCAGCTTGCGTCAGGGAAGGACTGAA. This encodes CASSLRQGRTE. The entire CDR3 protein reads CASSLRQGRTEAFF. Full variable domain (remainder filled in from reference TRBV5-1 and TRBJ1-1): KAGVTQTPRYLIKTRGQQVTLSCSPISGHRSVSWYQQTPGQGLQFLFEYFSETQRNKGNFPGRFSGRQFSNSRSEMNVSTLELGDSALYLCASSLRQGRTEAFFGQGTRLTVV.